This entry features one TCR beta chain sequence. V shed 5 bases and J 5 bases; nucleotides not matched to a gene: 5. Germline V lookup: CDR1 SGHTA, CDR2 FQGNSA. CDR3 length equals 15 residues. Authors' processing steps: The assay estimated nucleated cells by amplifying reference gene primers. Sequencing used immunoSEQ multiplex PCR; TCRdb keeps in-frame clones, though not all of them. The DNA gave D and trimming, while V, J and clone size come from that table. The table lists 250,000 to 300,000 clones, roughly 91% of them singletons, with 0.95% to 1% in the top ten. The data were taken from a study of blood T cell repertoires in COVID-19. Study information: Both acute and convalescent COVID-19 samples were obtained from the United States, Italy and Spain. Nucleic acid was either cDNA or gDNA, and it came from T cells, B-cell-depleted T cells, or PBMCs.

V is TRBV7-2 and J is TRBJ2-1; 11 bases are a match to TRBD2. This clonotype was sampled from a woman aged 40 to 55 who had recovered from COVID-19. Specimen: peripheral blood. DNA of the CDR3: TGTGCCAGCAGCCCACTAGCGGGAGTTAACAATGAGCAGTTCTTC. It is translated as CASSPLAGVNNEQFF. The full variable domain, completed using reference TRBV7-2 and TRBJ2-1, is GAGVSQSPSNKVTEKGKDVELRCDPISGHTALYWYRQSLGQGLEFLIYFQGNSAPDKSGLPSDRFSAERTGGSVSTLTIQRTQQEDSAVYLCASSPLAGVNNEQFFGPGTRLTVL.